These 8 T cell receptor beta chains originate from one sample sequenced in a study of cytomegalovirus exposure and HLA in healthy donors. PCR involved 60 Vbeta and 13 Jbeta primers. The assay was immunoSEQ multiplex PCR, and TCRdb's table has in-frame clones only and misses some. This table holds 70,000 or so clones, around 89% found once. Sequencing used PBMCs. These receptors came from a woman in her 30s in good health and CMV-seropositive.

The chain joins TRBV20-1 to TRBJ1-2; no clear D gene. Per germline, CDR1 DFQATT and CDR2 SNEGSKA (reference sequence). V was cut by 3 bases and J by 3 bases, with 5 bases left in between. CDR3 length: 11 residues. CDR3 nucleotide sequence: TGCAGTGCTAGCCCCGACTATGGCTACACCTTC. Its protein is CSASPDYGYTF.

The chain is built from TRBV29-1 and TRBJ2-7; 9 bases align to TRBD1. Germline values: CDR1 SQVTM, CDR2 ANQGSEA. This CDR3 is 13 amino acids long. V trimming: 7 bases; J trimming: 2 bases; junction bases outside the gene matches: 6. The CDR3: CSGRTGATYEQYF. CDR3 sequence (DNA): TGCAGCGGCCGGACAGGGGCGACCTACGAGCAGTACTTC.

Here the CDR3 reads CASSQGPYEQYF. The CDR3 DNA reads as TGTGCCAGCAGCCAAGGGCCCTACGAGCAGTACTTC. The chain joins TRBV14 to TRBJ2-7; unclear D gene. V dropped 1 base and J dropped 2 bases, with 3 bases sitting between them. The CDR3 sequence is 12 residues long. Germline values: CDR1 SGHDN, CDR2 FVKESK.

The V and J genes are TRBV19 and TRBJ2-7, with TRBD1 matching 8 bases. Germline-derived CDR1 and CDR2 are LNHDA and SQIVND (reference sequence). V lost 5 bases, J lost 0 bases, and 3 bases stayed unmatched. The CDR3 runs to 14 residues. CDR3 DNA sequence: TGTGCCAGTAGTCCGACAGGGGACTCCTACGAGCAGTACTTC. Translation: CASSPTGDSYEQYF.

The CDR3 DNA reads TGTGCCAGCCGCGGCGCGCGCACAGATACGCAGTATTTT. Translating gives CASRGARTDTQYF. J is TRBJ2-3 and V is TRBV5-4; D unresolved. This CDR3 region has 13 residues. V lost 7 bases and J lost 1, with 10 bases in between. The germline CDR1 and CDR2 sequences are SGHNT and YYREEE (reference sequence).

The count of this clone is one. The gene calls are TRBV30 and TRBJ2-5; the D gene is possibly TRBD2 (6 bases). Germline loops: CDR1 GTSNPN, CDR2 SVGIG (reference sequence). V lost 5 bases, J lost 2 bases, and 9 bases lay in between. The CDR3 loop spans 12 amino acids. CDR3 sequence (DNA): TGTGCCTGGGATGGGGGGCAAGAGACCCAGTACTTC. Residues: CAWDGGQETQYF.

This clone was detected only once. CDR3 protein: CASSHRGLNTEAFF. The CDR3 nucleotides are TGTGCCAGCAGCCACAGGGGGCTGAACACTGAAGCTTTCTTT. V gene TRBV13 combines with J gene TRBJ1-1; 9 bases align to TRBD1. The V gene's germline CDR1 is PRHDT and CDR2 FYEKMQ (reference sequence). The junction had 1 base not matched to a gene; V was cut back by 5 bases and J by 0 bases. The CDR3 runs to 14 residues.

This clone appeared a single time. The chain is built from TRBV4-1 and TRBJ2-1, with TRBD2 matching over 7 bases. CDR3 length: 16 amino acids. J was trimmed by 4 bases and V by 6 bases; bases with no gene match: 12. CDR1 is MGHRA and CDR2 is YSYEKL in the germline V gene. CDR3 residues: CASRGFGLGQYNEQFF. The CDR3 region has the DNA TGCGCCAGCAGGGGATTTGGACTAGGACAATACAATGAGCAGTTCTTC.